This T cell receptor beta chain originates from a study of early T cells in non-severe SARS-CoV-2 infection (dated by TCRdb to 2020 to 2023). Some background on the complete study: TCR sequencing used bulk RNA from unsorted whole blood, so alpha and beta chains could not be paired. Paper-wide results and their limitations: Matching against VDJdb was skewed toward anti-spike CD8 responses, likely underestimated virus-specific expansions, and missed private and CD4 specificities.

This was a case-control study nested in a cohort of healthcare workers in London, UK, who had nasopharyngeal swab PCR tests and blood samples taken every week. Healthcare workers were enrolled in the week of the UK lockdown, from 23 to 31 March 2020, and were followed every week for up to roughly 15 weeks. This clonotype occurred many times. Its antigen target is currently unknown. No much larger clonotype is one base removed from it; base qualities were not supplied. The method behind the library was 5' RACE. For sequencing, a NextSeq 500 was employed. The TCR library protocol attached unique molecular identifiers to individual cDNA molecules to correct for sequencing error and PCR bias. Sequencing covered both TCR alpha and beta chains, and within each sample the abundances of alpha and beta sequences were tightly co-correlated. On the study's bioinformatics: V gene, J gene and CDR3 annotation of TCR sequences was performed with Decombinator V4. TCRs were defined as expanded if a significant change between any two time points was detected under a Poisson model with p below 0.0001. Abundances of TCRs were expressed as counts per million after normalisation to the total number of TCRs sequenced in each sample. MAIT TCRs were defined by TRAV1-2 paired with TRAJ12, TRAJ20 or TRAJ33, and iNKT TCRs by TRAV10 paired with TRAJ18. A search of VDJdb, accessed on 1 November 2021, was run for TCRs annotated to CMV, EBV and SARS-CoV-2, with TCRs annotated for multiple antigens excluded. The public reads were quality trimmed at Q25 with fastp and then assembled into clones with MiXCR by TCRdb, keeping productive beta chains. Identical CDR3 protein sequences are pooled into one entry, listed with their most common genes and DNA. TCRdb's processing, not the authors' own work, is the source of the V and J calls. The sample has tens of thousands of distinct CDR3 sequences on record, less than 15% of them singletons. Roughly 15% of the sample rests with the top ten.

The junction carries 13 bases between V and J, which are trimmed by 7 bases and 6 bases respectively. The CDR3 contains 13 residues, cysteine and phenylalanine counted. CDR3 DNA only is kept here, 39 bases in frame from base 1. According to the germline V gene, CDR1 reads SGHAT and CDR2 reads FQNNGV. The starting material was whole blood, obtained at baseline. This receptor was taken from an adult who was a healthcare worker with PCR-confirmed SARS-CoV-2 infection or an uninfected control (not recorded which). The donor label of this sample is uncertain. The rearranged chain carries TRBV11-2 and TRBJ2-1; TRBD2 is possibly the D segment (6 matching bases). The nucleotide sequence is TGTGCCAGCACCATGGGGAGGTCCAATGAGCAGTTCTTC. Translated, it gives CASTMGRSNEQFF.